Below are 29 T cell receptor beta chains sequenced from a single sample in a study of T-cell reconstitution after alpha-beta-depleted transplantation in children. Unique molecular identifiers were used to barcode this TCRbeta library. TCRdb ran MiXCR on the PCR reads and lists one entry per CDR3 protein. The sample yields 450,000 to 600,000 distinct CDR3 sequences, about 18% seen once. Sequences were derived from PBMCs from the stem cell graft donor, sampled from the stem cell graft. The receptor source for this set is a human donor who donated a stem cell graft to a child with acute lymphoblastic leukemia.

In its sample, this clonotype was seen a few times. V is TRBV4-1 and J is TRBJ2-3; D call uncertain. Trimming stripped 1 base from V and 2 bases from J, with 10 bases between. CDR3 size: 15 residues. Germline V gives CDR1 MGHRA, CDR2 YSYEKL. In DNA, the CDR3 is TGCGCCAGCAGCCAAGTACGCCTCCCCACAGATACGCAGTATTTT. Protein: CASSQVRLPTDTQYF.

V gene TRBV5-1 combines with J gene TRBJ2-7, with a weak D call TRBD2 (6 bases). The CDR3 sequence is 17 residues long. The germline V gene encodes CDR1 SGHRS and CDR2 YFSETQ. V was trimmed by 1 base and J by 7 bases, leaving 24 bases between them. The CDR3 bases are TGCGCCAGCAGCTTGACCCAATATAGCGGCGCTTTGGAGGAGCAGTACTTC. It encodes CASSLTQYSGALEEQYF.

This clonotype has a count of ten or more. The chain joins TRBV9 to TRBJ2-3; 12 bases align to TRBD2. Germline V gives CDR1 SGDLS, CDR2 YYNGEE. This CDR3 is built from 14 residues. V shed 4 bases and J 4 bases; nucleotides not matched to a gene: 1. The CDR3, as DNA: TGTGCCAGCAGCTCTAGCGGGAGGGCAGATACGCAGTATTTT. Translation gives CASSSSGRADTQYF.

CDR3 DNA sequence: TGCGCCAGCAGCCCCTCGCCGCGACAGGGCACCTACGAGCAGTACTTC. This encodes CASSPSPRQGTYEQYF. The gene calls are TRBV4-1 and TRBJ2-7; 7 bases are a match to TRBD1. Germline V lookup: CDR1 MGHRA, CDR2 YSYEKL. This CDR3 comprises 16 residues. V gave up 4 bases and J gave up 2 bases; unmatched junction bases: 11.

V gene TRBV7-9 combines with J gene TRBJ2-7; the D gene is possibly TRBD1 (6 bases). CDR1 SEHNR and CDR2 FQNEAQ come from the germline V gene (reference sequence). Trimming stripped 4 bases from V and 2 bases from J, with 12 bases between. The CDR3 loop spans 14 amino acids. The CDR3 DNA reads as TGTGCCAGCAGCTCACCAGGGGACCCCTACGAGCAGTACTTC. Translating gives CASSSPGDPYEQYF. The variable domain in full, with the rest retrieved from reference TRBV7-9 and TRBJ2-7, is DTGVSQNPRHKITKRGQNVTFRCDPISEHNRLYWYRQTLGQGPEFLTYFQNEAQLEKSRLLSDRFSAERPKGSFSTLEIQRTEQGDSAMYLCASSSPGDPYEQYFGPGTRLTVT.

The chain recombines TRBV7-9 with TRBJ1-5, with D tentatively TRBD1 (5 bases). CDR1 and CDR2 (germline): SEHNR, FQNEAQ (reference sequence). V was clipped by 1 base and J by 2 bases, with 12 bases between them. The CDR3 runs to 16 residues. CDR3 coding DNA: TGTGCCAGCAGCTTAGATCCGGGGGGGGGCAATCAGCCCCAGCATTTT. Protein product: CASSLDPGGGNQPQHF. The variable domain in full, completed from reference TRBV7-9 and TRBJ1-5, reads DTGVSQNPRHKITKRGQNVTFRCDPISEHNRLYWYRQTLGQGPEFLTYFQNEAQLEKSRLLSDRFSAERPKGSFSTLEIQRTEQGDSAMYLCASSLDPGGGNQPQHFGDGTRLSIL.

There are a few counts of this clonotype. The CDR3 coding sequence is TGCGCCAGCAGCTTGGCCGGGGGCGCACACTACGAGCAGTACTTC. It is translated as CASSLAGGAHYEQYF. The chain carries TRBV5-1 and TRBJ2-7; the D gene could be TRBD1 or TRBD2 (6 bases each). V dropped 0 bases and J dropped 3 bases, with 13 bases sitting between them. The CDR3 has 15 amino acids. Germline-derived CDR1 and CDR2 are SGHRS and YFSETQ.

Only one count was recorded for this clonotype. The V and J genes are TRBV7-9 and TRBJ1-4; the D is unclear. There are 14 residues in the CDR3. Trimming took off 1 base at V and 0 bases at J, with 3 bases between the two ends. Germline V gives CDR1 SEHNR, CDR2 FQNEAQ (reference sequence). In DNA, the CDR3 is TGTGCCAGCAGCTTAGAATCAACTAATGAAAAACTGTTTTTT. Amino acid sequence: CASSLESTNEKLFF.

The V call is TRBV9, the J call TRBJ1-2; D remains unclear. The CDR3 consists of 14 residues. Looked up from germline, CDR1 is SGDLS and CDR2 is YYNGEE. V was cut by 5 bases and J by 4 bases, with 15 bases left in between. CDR3 loop: CASRRISGPYGYTF. The CDR3 DNA reads TGTGCCAGCAGGAGAATATCAGGACCCTATGGCTACACCTTC.

The chain links TRBV7-9 to TRBJ2-7, with 10 bases aligning to TRBD1. CDR3 size: 15 residues. With V trimmed by 4 bases and J by 2 bases, 5 bases remained unmatched. Germline assignment: CDR1 SEHNR and CDR2 FQNEAQ (reference sequence). The CDR3 nucleotides are TGTGCCAGCAGCTCGCGGGACAGGGGACCCTACGAGCAGTACTTC. Protein product: CASSSRDRGPYEQYF.

This clonotype was found a few times. The rearrangement uses TRBV20-1 and TRBJ2-7; D may correspond to TRBD1 or TRBD2 (5 bases each). CDR1 DFQATT and CDR2 SNEGSKA come from the germline V gene (reference sequence). With 0 bases removed from V and 0 bases from J, the gap between germline ends came to 9 bases. This CDR3 contains 14 residues. The CDR3 sequence: CSARDVGTSYEQYF. The CDR3 nucleotides are TGCAGTGCTAGAGATGTAGGGACCTCCTACGAGCAGTACTTC.

The V call is TRBV20-1, the J call TRBJ2-1; D gene uncertain. CDR1 is DFQATT, CDR2 SNEGSKA, per germline (reference sequence). The CDR3 extends over 13 amino acids. V lost 6 bases to trimming and J lost 7 bases, with 16 bases between them. The CDR3 DNA is TGCAGTGCCTCCACGGATGCGTCTAATGAGCAGTTCTTC. Its translation: CSASTDASNEQFF.

V usage is TRBV29-1 and J usage is TRBJ2-2; tentative D call: TRBD1 (6 bases). Trimming left V 6 bases short and J 5 bases short, with 16 bases between. This CDR3 is 14 amino acids long. Germline CDR1 is SQVTM and CDR2 is ANQGSEA. For the CDR3, the DNA is TGCAGCGTAGACCAGGGGTTGAGTACCGGGGAGCTGTTTTTT. Protein product: CSVDQGLSTGELFF.

The chain joins TRBV28 to TRBJ2-7, with TRBD2 matching over 10 bases. Germline CDR1 MDHEN, CDR2 SYDVKM. This CDR3 has 16 amino acids. The V gene end was trimmed by 6 bases and the J gene end by 4 bases; junction bases not matched to a gene: 12. CDR3 sequence: CASRKITSGIMYEQYF. Here the CDR3 DNA reads TGTGCCAGCAGGAAAATTACTAGCGGGATTATGTACGAGCAGTACTTC.

This clonotype was seen at least ten times. The chain links TRBV5-6 to TRBJ1-5, with D possibly matching TRBD1 (6 bases). Trimming took off 1 base at V and 3 bases at J, with 17 bases between the two ends. CDR3 length: 17 amino acids. CDR1 is SGHDT, CDR2 YYEEEE, per germline. The CDR3 coding sequence is TGTGCCAGCAGCTTGTTCGGACCCAACAGGGTCAATCAGCCCCAGCATTTT. Translated, it gives CASSLFGPNRVNQPQHF. Using reference TRBV5-6 and TRBJ1-5 for the parts outside the CDR3, the full variable domain is DAGVTQSPTHLIKTRGQQVTLRCSPKSGHDTVSWYQQALGQGPQFIFQYYEEEERQRGNFPDRFSGHQFPNYSSELNVNALLLGDSALYLCASSLFGPNRVNQPQHFGDGTRLSIL.

In its sample, this clonotype was seen a few times. V gene TRBV5-1 combines with J gene TRBJ1-6; D remains unclear. Trimming left V 0 bases short and J 14 bases short, with 6 bases between. The length of the CDR3 is 11 residues. Germline V gene lookup returns CDR1 SGHRS and CDR2 YFSETQ. CDR3 sequence: CASSLEGSLHF. The CDR3, as DNA: TGCGCCAGCAGCTTGGAAGGGTCCCTCCACTTT.

The chain recombines TRBV12-3 or TRBV12-4 with TRBJ1-2; D remains ambiguous. The CDR3 covers 11 residues. V was clipped by 6 bases and J by 4 bases, with 6 bases between them. CDR3 nucleotide sequence: TGTGCCAGCAGGTCGTTCTATGGCTACACCTTC. Translated, it gives CASRSFYGYTF.

The CDR3 DNA reads as TGTGCCATCCGGACTAGCGGGAGGACAGATACGCAGTATTTT. As protein: CAIRTSGRTDTQYF. The gene calls are TRBV10-3 and TRBJ2-3, with 14 bases fitting TRBD2. J gave up 3 bases and V 8 bases, and 1 base lay outside the gene matches. Germline V gene lookup returns CDR1 ENHRY and CDR2 SYGVKD. CDR3 length equals 14 residues.

This chain uses TRBV24-1 with TRBJ2-7; perhaps TRBD2 as D (5 bases). The ends were cut back, 3 bases at V and 5 bases at J, with 19 bases in the middle. The CDR3 sequence is 16 residues long. Per the germline V gene, CDR1 is KGHDR and CDR2 is SFDVKD. CDR3 DNA sequence: TGTGCCACCAGTGATAGTCTGCCGGGAATTACGAACGAGCAGTACTTC. Its protein product is CATSDSLPGITNEQYF.

The chain links TRBV5-1 to TRBJ2-3, with D perhaps matching TRBD2 (6 bases). The CDR3 has 16 residues. Germline CDR1 and CDR2: SGHRS and YFSETQ. V was shortened by 0 bases and J by 0 bases, with 11 bases between the two germline ends. This CDR3 reads CASSLDSGVSTDTQYF. CDR3 DNA: TGCGCCAGCAGCTTGGATAGCGGAGTTAGCACAGATACGCAGTATTTT.

The table lists this clonotype with a few counts. The chain is built from TRBV9 and TRBJ2-6, with a tentative D call TRBD1 (6 bases). Germline V lookup: CDR1 SGDLS, CDR2 YYNGEE. The V end lost 0 bases, the J end lost 2 bases, and 9 bases lay between the germline ends. CDR3 length: 16 residues. The CDR3 DNA sequence: TGTGCCAGCAGCGTAGGTGCAGGGGCTGGGGCCAACGTCCTGACTTTC. Residues: CASSVGAGAGANVLTF.

This clonotype was detected only a few times. J is TRBJ1-1 and V is TRBV12-3 or TRBV12-4, with D hard to call. The CDR3 covers 13 residues. With 8 bases removed from V and 5 bases from J, the gap between germline ends came to 15 bases. CDR3 in amino acids: CASGWGVPTEAFF. The CDR3 DNA reads as TGTGCCAGCGGATGGGGAGTACCAACTGAAGCTTTCTTT.

The sample holds many counts of this clonotype. This rearrangement joins TRBV9 to TRBJ2-1, with TRBD1 as a possible D gene (6 bases). Per the germline V gene, CDR1 is SGDLS and CDR2 is YYNGEE. V lost 0 bases, J lost 9 bases, and 13 bases lay in between. The CDR3 length is 14 residues. In DNA form, the CDR3 reads TGTGCCAGCAGCGTAGGGGCAGGGGAAGCTGAGCAGTTCTTC. Protein sequence: CASSVGAGEAEQFF.

This clonotype was recorded once. Since no conserved phenylalanine or tryptophan closes the CDR3, a read error is the likely cause. The rearrangement links TRBV3-1 to TRBJ2-3; either TRBD1 or TRBD2 may fit D (5 bases each). CDR3 size: 12 residues. Germline CDR1 and CDR2: LGHDT and YNNKEL (reference sequence). V was clipped by 8 bases and J by 5 bases, with 11 bases between them. For the CDR3, the DNA is TGTGCCAGCCGTTATGGGGGAGATACGCAGTATTTA. This codes for CASRYGGDTQYL.

At least ten counts were recorded for this clonotype. V gene TRBV20-1 combines with J gene TRBJ1-1; no reliable D call. V lost 5 bases and J lost 4, with 8 bases in between. This CDR3 is built from 11 residues. Germline-derived CDR1 and CDR2 are DFQATT and SNEGSKA (reference sequence). The CDR3 protein is CSAWRITEAFF. Written as DNA, the CDR3 is TGCAGTGCTTGGAGAATCACTGAAGCTTTCTTT.

A few counts support this clonotype. The rearrangement joins TRBV27 to TRBJ2-7; no clear D. The CDR3 totals 14 residues. Germline values: CDR1 MNHEY, CDR2 SMNVEV (reference sequence). V was shortened by 6 bases and J by 6 bases, with 18 bases between the two germline ends. This chain's CDR3 is CASSPSSLRSEQYF. CDR3 sequence (DNA): TGTGCCAGCAGCCCATCCTCCCTCCGCTCCGAGCAGTACTTC.

V and J are TRBV5-1 and TRBJ1-4; 7 nucleotides align to TRBD1. Trimming cost V 2 bases and J 6 bases; bases outside gene matches: 13. The CDR3 is 17 amino acids. CDR1 is SGHRS and CDR2 is YFSETQ in the germline V gene. The CDR3, as DNA: TGCGCCAGCAGCTTATTGGGACCAGGGGGGGTGGATGAAAAACTGTTTTTT. Protein product: CASSLLGPGGVDEKLFF. Full variable domain (remainder filled in from reference TRBV5-1 and TRBJ1-4): KAGVTQTPRYLIKTRGQQVTLSCSPISGHRSVSWYQQTPGQGLQFLFEYFSETQRNKGNFPGRFSGRQFSNSRSEMNVSTLELGDSALYLCASSLLGPGGVDEKLFFGSGTQLSVL.

The chain employs TRBV11-1 and TRBJ2-7, with 8 bases fitting TRBD1. The CDR3 runs to 15 residues. V gave up 4 bases and J gave up 3 bases; unmatched junction bases: 8. CDR1 SGHAT and CDR2 FQDESV come from the germline V gene (reference sequence). CDR3 sequence: CASSSDGTGSYEQYF. CDR3 bases: TGTGCCAGCAGCTCCGACGGGACAGGAAGCTACGAGCAGTACTTC.

The CDR3 nucleotides read TGTGCCAGCAGTCGAGGGTGGAAAACCGGGGAGCTGTTTTTT. It codes for CASSRGWKTGELFF. The J gene is TRBJ2-2, the V gene TRBV2; perhaps TRBD2 as D (5 bases). The CDR3 runs 14 residues. V dropped 5 bases and J dropped 5 bases, with 12 bases sitting between them. Germline lookup yields CDR1 SNHLY and CDR2 FYNNEI. The variable domain in full, completed from reference TRBV2 and TRBJ2-2, reads EPEVTQTPSHQVTQMGQEVILRCVPISNHLYFYWYRQILGQKVEFLVSFYNNEISEKSEIFDDQFSVERPDGSNFTLKIRSTKLEDSAMYFCASSRGWKTGELFFGEGSRLTVL.